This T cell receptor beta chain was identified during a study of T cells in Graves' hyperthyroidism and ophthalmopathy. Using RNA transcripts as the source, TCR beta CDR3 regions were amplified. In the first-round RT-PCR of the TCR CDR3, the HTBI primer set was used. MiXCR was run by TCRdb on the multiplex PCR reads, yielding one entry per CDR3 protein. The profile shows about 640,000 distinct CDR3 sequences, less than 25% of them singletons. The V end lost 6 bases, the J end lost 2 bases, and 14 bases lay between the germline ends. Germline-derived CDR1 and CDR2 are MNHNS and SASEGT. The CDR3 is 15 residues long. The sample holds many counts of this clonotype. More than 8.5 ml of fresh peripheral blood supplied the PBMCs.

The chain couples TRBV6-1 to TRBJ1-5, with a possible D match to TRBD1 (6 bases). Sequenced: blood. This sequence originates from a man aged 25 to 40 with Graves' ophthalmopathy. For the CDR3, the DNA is TGTGCCAGCAGCTTCCTACAGGGAGGCAATCAGCCCCAGCATTTT. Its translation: CASSFLQGGNQPQHF.